This T cell receptor (beta chain) was found in a study of T cell responses to AZD1222 COVID-19 vaccine. Assay: immunoSEQ multiplex PCR; the TCRdb copy retains only in-frame clones and omits some. The sample shows around 140,000 clones, over 90% of them seen only once. This CDR3 contains 14 residues. CDR1 SGHRS and CDR2 YFSETQ come from the germline V gene. The V end lost 4 bases, the J end lost 3 bases, and 10 bases lay between the germline ends. The sequenced sample was peripheral blood, obtained on day 0 of AZD1222 vaccination. The chain joins TRBV5-1 to TRBJ1-4; D remains unclear. The sequence was obtained from an adult in good health. Here the CDR3 reads CASSVTAPNEKLFF. CDR3 bases: TGCGCCAGCAGCGTGACGGCGCCTAATGAAAAACTGTTTTTT.